What follows describes a single T cell receptor (beta chain). Germline CDR1 is MNHNS and CDR2 is SASEGT. V lost 0 bases and J lost 4; bases outside the gene matches: 11. This CDR3 is built from 17 residues. TCRdb itself ran the 5' RACE reads through MiXCR, one entry per CDR3 protein. Counted here are nearly 55,000 distinct CDR3 sequences, approximately 24% occurring once; the ten biggest clones make up 3% to 4%. The sequencing sample was made of tumor-infiltrating naive CD4+ T cells sorted from the breast tumor. The subset: naive CD4+ T cells, CD4+CD45RA+CD25-. The origin of this receptor is a female donor with breast cancer. This sequence joins TRBV6-1 and TRBJ1-2, with 7 bases aligning to TRBD1. The chain's CDR3 is CASSEAPWDSLFYGYTF. DNA for the CDR3: TGTGCCAGCAGTGAAGCGCCCTGGGACAGTCTATTCTATGGCTACACCTTC.